A selection of T cell receptor beta chains follows, all from one sample in a study of blood T cells in healthy people across ages. TCRdb ran MiXCR on the 5' RACE reads and lists one entry per CDR3 protein. The sample has over 1,500,000 distinct CDR3 sequences; around 48% are singletons. The sample comprised blood. The receptors stem from a woman aged 35 to 49 in good health. The CDR3 runs from the conserved cysteine through the conserved F or W. D genes are given only for firm matches. Clone size is shown for a subset of rows, as once, few, many or a class of expanded clone.

J: TRBJ2-5
D: TRBD2
size: -
V: TRBV20-1
DNA: TGCAGTGCTAGAGAAGGCCGTCGGGGGGGTTACCACAATGAGCAGTACTTC
CDR3: CSAREGRRGGYHNEQYF

J: TRBJ2-5
D: TRBD2
size: few
V: TRBV15
DNA: TGTGCCACCAGCAGAGGCTTCCAACTAGCGGGTCAAGAGACCCAGTACTTC
CDR3: CATSRGFQLAGQETQYF

J: TRBJ1-1
D: -
size: -
V: TRBV4-3
DNA: TGCGCCAGCAGCCAAGATCTCCAGGCAACGAACACTGAAGCTTTCTTT
CDR3: CASSQDLQATNTEAFF

J: TRBJ1-6
D: -
size: -
V: TRBV7-2
DNA: TGTGCCAGCAGCCCAGGCCAGGGGTTGAATTCACCCCTCCACTTT
CDR3: CASSPGQGLNSPLHF

J: TRBJ2-3
D: -
size: few
V: TRBV28
DNA: TGTGCCAGCAGTTCCCGAACGGGAACGCAGTATTTT
CDR3: CASSSRTGTQYF

J: TRBJ2-5
D: -
size: few
V: TRBV7-2
DNA: TGTGCCAGCAGCTTGATGAGGGCCAGGCAAGAGACCCAGTACTTC
CDR3: CASSLMRARQETQYF

J: TRBJ2-5
D: TRBD2
size: once
V: TRBV5-4
DNA: TGTGCCAGCAGCTTCGGGATAGCGGGGGTTCAAGAGACCCAGTACTTC
CDR3: CASSFGIAGVQETQYF

J: TRBJ2-7
D: -
size: -
V: TRBV20-1
DNA: TGCAGTGCCCGGGACTCCCGTCACCACGAGCAGTACTTC
CDR3: CSARDSRHHEQYF

J: TRBJ2-5
D: TRBD1
size: many
V: TRBV20-1
DNA: TGCAGTGCTAATCCGGGACAGGGAGGAGAGACCCAGTACTTC
CDR3: CSANPGQGGETQYF

J: TRBJ2-1
D: -
size: few
V: TRBV5-5
DNA: TGTGCCAGCAGCTTGGTAAACTACAATGAGCAGTTCTTC
CDR3: CASSLVNYNEQFF

J: TRBJ1-2
D: TRBD1
size: -
V: TRBV7-9
DNA: TGTGCCAGCGGACCGACAGGGGGCATAGGGGGCTACACCTTC
CDR3: CASGPTGGIGGYTF

J: TRBJ1-2
D: -
size: -
V: TRBV7-9
DNA: TGTGCCAGCATCCCCGTCGGGGCAGACTATGGCTACACCTTC
CDR3: CASIPVGADYGYTF

J: TRBJ2-7
D: TRBD2
size: few
V: TRBV14
DNA: TGTGCCAGCAGCCGGCGACTAGCGGGGGCCACCTACGAGCAGTACTTC
CDR3: CASSRRLAGATYEQYF

J: TRBJ2-3
D: TRBD2
size: few
V: TRBV7-2
DNA: TGTGCCAGCAGCAGAGGGACTAGCGGGGGCCCCACAGATACGCAGTATTTT
CDR3: CASSRGTSGGPTDTQYF

J: TRBJ1-5
D: TRBD1
size: -
V: TRBV28
DNA: TGTGCCAGCAGTTACAGGGGAGACGGTCCCCAGCCCCAGCATTTT
CDR3: CASSYRGDGPQPQHF

J: TRBJ2-7
D: TRBD2
size: few
V: TRBV20-1
DNA: TGCAGTGCACAGAAGCGGGGCTTCTCCTACGAGCAGTACTTC
CDR3: CSAQKRGFSYEQYF

J: TRBJ2-1
D: TRBD2
size: -
V: TRBV28
DNA: TGTGCCAGCAGTTCCTTGCTTAGCGGGGGAACCTACAATGAGCAGTTCTTC
CDR3: CASSSLLSGGTYNEQFF

J: TRBJ2-7
D: -
size: few
V: TRBV5-1
DNA: TGCGCCAGCAGCTTGTCTTTCACGACCTACGAGCAGTACTTC
CDR3: CASSLSFTTYEQYF

J: TRBJ2-1
D: -
size: -
V: TRBV28
DNA: TGTGCCAGCAGTTTAATGTTTACCTACAATGAGCAGTTCTTC
CDR3: CASSLMFTYNEQFF

J: TRBJ1-2
D: TRBD1
size: few
V: TRBV29-1
DNA: TGCAGCGTTGAAGGTGATTCCGGGACAGACATTAACTATGGCTACACCTTC
CDR3: CSVEGDSGTDINYGYTF

J: TRBJ1-2
D: -
size: -
V: TRBV29-1
DNA: TGCAGCGCGGGGGGGCACTATGGCTACACCTTC
CDR3: CSAGGHYGYTF

J: TRBJ2-7
D: TRBD2
size: -
V: TRBV20-1
DNA: TGCAGTGCCAACCTGCCGGGACTAGCGGACTACTACGAGCAGTACTTC
CDR3: CSANLPGLADYYEQYF

J: TRBJ2-5
D: -
size: -
V: TRBV6-5
DNA: TGTGCCAGCAGTCAGCACAACCCTTGGACAGTGTACTTC
CDR3: CASSQHNPWTVYF

J: TRBJ2-1
D: -
size: -
V: TRBV20-1
DNA: TGCAGTGCTACGGACTGGGGGACAACTAGCGATGAGCAGTTCTTC
CDR3: CSATDWGTTSDEQFF

J: TRBJ1-4
D: -
size: -
V: TRBV6-5
DNA: TGTGCCAGCAGTTACTCGCCAGTACCGACTAATGAAAAACTGTTTTTT
CDR3: CASSYSPVPTNEKLFF

J: TRBJ2-1
D: TRBD1
size: -
V: TRBV20-1
DNA: TGCAGTGCTCCCGCCGGGACAGGAGATTACAATGAGCAGTTCTTC
CDR3: CSAPAGTGDYNEQFF

J: TRBJ2-1
D: -
size: once
V: TRBV27
DNA: TGTGCCAGCACCTCGGGGCCCAATGAGCAGTTCTTC
CDR3: CASTSGPNEQFF

J: TRBJ2-4
D: -
size: few
V: TRBV5-1
DNA: TGCGCCAGCAGCTTGTGGGCCAAGTGGGAGCAGTACTTC
CDR3: CASSLWAKWEQYF

J: TRBJ2-2
D: TRBD2
size: -
V: TRBV20-1
DNA: TGCAGTGCCCCTGGACTAGCGAGGAGCACCGGGGAGCTGTTTTTT
CDR3: CSAPGLARSTGELFF

J: TRBJ2-7
D: -
size: -
V: TRBV5-1
DNA: TGCGCCAGCAGCCCAGATGGGACAATCTACGAGCAGTACTTC
CDR3: CASSPDGTIYEQYF

J: TRBJ2-5
D: TRBD1
size: -
V: TRBV6-5
DNA: TGTGCCAGCCGCCGGGACAGGGGATTTGGTGAGACCCAGTACTTC
CDR3: CASRRDRGFGETQYF

J: TRBJ2-6
D: -
size: -
V: TRBV5-8
DNA: TGTGCCAGCAGCTTGGGGCAGATTGGGATCTCTGGGGCCAACGTCCTGACTTTC
CDR3: CASSLGQIGISGANVLTF

J: TRBJ2-1
D: TRBD2
size: -
V: TRBV6-1
DNA: TGTGCCAGCAGTGAGGTAGCGGGGGCAGGGTTCTTC
CDR3: CASSEVAGAGFF

J: TRBJ1-4
D: TRBD1
size: -
V: TRBV7-2
DNA: TGTGCCAGCAGCTCCGAGATCAGGGGGCAGGTTAATGAAAAACTGTTTTTT
CDR3: CASSSEIRGQVNEKLFF

J: TRBJ2-5
D: -
size: -
V: TRBV7-9
DNA: TGTGCCAGCAGCTTGCATGGGCAGGGTGAAGAGACCCAGTACTTC
CDR3: CASSLHGQGEETQYF

J: TRBJ2-4
D: -
size: -
V: TRBV20-1
DNA: TGCAGTGCTAGAGATCCCGGCCTACTAGCCAAAAACATTCAGTACTTC
CDR3: CSARDPGLLAKNIQYF

J: TRBJ2-7
D: TRBD2
size: -
V: TRBV4-1
DNA: TGCGCCAGCAGCCAAAGCCACGGGACTAGCGCGTACAATGAGCAGTACTTC
CDR3: CASSQSHGTSAYNEQYF

J: TRBJ2-4
D: -
size: -
V: TRBV20-1
DNA: TGCAGTGCTCCCTCAAAGGGGGGGCGGGCCAAAAACATTCAGTACTTC
CDR3: CSAPSKGGRAKNIQYF

J: TRBJ2-5
D: -
size: few
V: TRBV15
DNA: TGTGCCACCAGCAGCGTACAGCACAGCCAAGAGACCCAGTACTTC
CDR3: CATSSVQHSQETQYF

J: TRBJ2-3
D: TRBD2
size: -
V: TRBV24-1
DNA: TGTGCCACCAGTGATACAAGCGCGGGGGGGAAACCAGATACGCAGTATTTT
CDR3: CATSDTSAGGKPDTQYF

J: TRBJ1-3
D: TRBD1
size: -
V: TRBV5-1
DNA: TGCGCCAGCAGCTTGGCCCCGGACAGGGCTGGAAACACCATATATTTT
CDR3: CASSLAPDRAGNTIYF

J: TRBJ1-1
D: TRBD1
size: -
V: TRBV27
DNA: TGTGCCAGCATGCAGGGGGCCCGTAACACTGAAGCTTTCTTT
CDR3: CASMQGARNTEAFF

J: TRBJ1-4
D: TRBD1
size: -
V: TRBV24-1
DNA: TGTGCCACCAGTGACCCGACAGGGACGGAAGAAAAACTGTTTTTT
CDR3: CATSDPTGTEEKLFF

J: TRBJ1-5
D: -
size: -
V: TRBV12-3/TRBV12-4
DNA: TGTGCCAGCAGTGGCAGGGGATTTGATCAGCCCCAGCATTTT
CDR3: CASSGRGFDQPQHF

J: TRBJ1-4
D: -
size: -
V: TRBV6-5
DNA: TGTGCCAGCAGTTTAGAAGTACTTAATGAAAAACTGTTTTTT
CDR3: CASSLEVLNEKLFF

J: TRBJ2-5
D: -
size: -
V: TRBV6-5
DNA: TGTGCCAGCAGTCCCACTCGTACGGCGACCCAGTACTTC
CDR3: CASSPTRTATQYF

J: TRBJ2-5
D: TRBD2
size: -
V: TRBV7-2
DNA: TGTGCCAGCACCGACGGGGGGGTGGGGGAGACCCAGTACTTC
CDR3: CASTDGGVGETQYF